Below are 21 T cell receptor beta chains sequenced from a single sample in a study of T cell repertoires in cytomegalovirus infection. Via MiXCR, TCRdb re-called the reads, giving one row per CDR3 protein. The table includes 450,000 to 550,000 distinct CDR3 sequences, about 42% detected once. No antigen has been identified for these receptors. Sequencing was performed on cultured PBMCs, taken from culture after CMV antigen stimulation. The receptors originated from a human donor in good health (CMV status not recorded). Some clones in this sample may be carry-over from other donors' samples.

The gene calls are TRBV20-1 and TRBJ1-2; D is perhaps TRBD1 (5 bases). The CDR3 runs 14 residues. Germline-derived CDR1 and CDR2 are DFQATT and SNEGSKA (reference sequence). The CDR3 nucleotides read TGCAGCTCCCCGGGGGGGACCGGGAACTATGGCTACACCTTC. Protein: CSSPGGTGNYGYTF.

CDR3 protein: CASSSRTAHSYEQYF. Written as DNA, the CDR3 is TGTGCCAGCAGTTCCCGGACAGCGCACTCCTACGAGCAGTACTTC. The chain employs TRBV6-5 and TRBJ2-7, with D possibly TRBD1 on 6 matching bases. The V and J ends lost 4 bases and 0 bases respectively, with 13 bases between them. There are 15 residues in the CDR3. CDR1 is MNHEY, CDR2 SVGAGI, per germline.

V and J are TRBV6-2 or TRBV6-3 and TRBJ1-5; D ambiguous. Trimming left V 2 bases short and J 0 bases short, with 8 bases between. The CDR3 spans 15 residues. Germline loops: CDR1 MNHEY, CDR2 SVGEGT. The CDR3 protein is CASSYLGDSNQPQHF. The CDR3 nucleotides read TGTGCCAGCAGTTACCTGGGAGATAGCAATCAGCCCCAGCATTTT.

The table lists this clonotype with a few counts. The chain couples TRBV12-3 or TRBV12-4 to TRBJ2-7; perhaps TRBD2 as D (5 bases). V was pared by 2 bases and J by 9 bases, with 14 bases between. The CDR3 is 13 amino acids. The CDR3 nucleotides read TGTGCCAGCAGTTTACGCGGGCCGTCGGGGCAGTACTTC. It is translated as CASSLRGPSGQYF.

In its sample, this clonotype was seen a few times. The chain has TRBV20-1 and TRBJ2-6, with D tentatively TRBD1 (5 bases). The CDR3 is 16 amino acids. Germline V gene data show CDR1 as DFQATT and CDR2 as SNEGSKA (reference sequence). Trimming pared 1 base from V and 3 bases from J, leaving 13 bases between. CDR3 DNA: TGCAGTGCTAGAGTTGGGGCCCGGAGTGGGGCCAACGTCCTGACTTTC. This gives the protein CSARVGARSGANVLTF.

This clonotype was counted many times. CDR3 DNA sequence: TGTGCCAGCAGCTTAGCGGAGAGCTCCTACGAGCAGTACTTC. Protein product: CASSLAESSYEQYF. The rearrangement joins TRBV7-6 to TRBJ2-7; no firm D call. The CDR3 covers 14 residues. Per the germline V gene, CDR1 is SGHVS and CDR2 is FNYEAQ. V was trimmed by 0 bases and J by 0 bases, leaving 6 bases between them.

This clonotype was picked up a small number of times. The gene calls are TRBV20-1 and TRBJ1-1; D remains ambiguous. V lost 0 bases to trimming and J lost 1 base, with 12 bases between them. Germline V lookup: CDR1 DFQATT, CDR2 SNEGSKA (reference sequence). This CDR3 contains 15 residues. CDR3 DNA sequence: TGCAGTGCTAGAGATACCGGGTATGGGAACACTGAAGCTTTCTTT. The encoded protein is CSARDTGYGNTEAFF.

The J gene is TRBJ2-5, the V gene TRBV11-2; TRBD1 or TRBD2 may be the D gene (5 bases each). V was shortened by 5 bases and J by 2 bases, with 15 bases between the two germline ends. Germline CDR1 and CDR2: SGHAT and FQNNGV. This CDR3 has 15 amino acids. The CDR3 nucleotides are TGTGCCAGCAGCACCGGGACCAAGACGCAAGAGACCCAGTACTTC. Amino acid sequence: CASSTGTKTQETQYF.

The chain joins TRBV7-8 to TRBJ2-3; D gene ambiguous. CDR1 is SGHVS and CDR2 is FQNEAQ in the germline V gene. This CDR3 is built from 15 residues. Trimming pared 2 bases from V and 0 bases from J, leaving 9 bases between. This chain's CDR3 is CASSLFRESTDTQYF. The CDR3 DNA reads as TGTGCCAGCAGCTTATTTAGGGAAAGCACAGATACGCAGTATTTT.

There are many counts of this clonotype. The rearrangement joins TRBV7-2 to TRBJ2-5; 16 nucleotides match TRBD2. Germline CDR1 is SGHTA and CDR2 is FQGNSA. The length of the CDR3 is 19 residues. V shed 5 bases, J shed 5 bases, and the junction held 14 bases outside the gene matches. CDR3 nucleotide sequence: TGTGCCAGCAGCGCGGGACTAGCGGGGGGGCCCGGCTCGGGGGAGACCCAGTACTTC. The encoded protein is CASSAGLAGGPGSGETQYF.

CDR3 nucleotides: TGTGCCAGCAGTTCATCAGACAGGGACGGAGCTTTCTTT. Protein product: CASSSSDRDGAFF. This rearrangement joins TRBV27 to TRBJ1-1, with TRBD1 matching over 7 bases. The V segment lost 4 bases and the J segment 10 bases; nucleotides outside the gene matches: 9. The CDR3 is made up of 13 amino acids. Germline-derived CDR1 and CDR2 are MNHEY and SMNVEV (reference sequence).

The chain recombines TRBV7-6 with TRBJ2-5, with D tentatively TRBD2 (7 bases). Germline CDR1 SGHVS, CDR2 FNYEAQ. The V gene lost 1 base and the J gene lost 2 bases, with 11 bases spanning the gap. CDR3 length: 15 amino acids. The CDR3 protein is CASSLGEGGQETQYF. The CDR3 DNA follows: TGTGCCAGCAGCTTAGGAGAGGGGGGGCAAGAGACCCAGTACTTC.

The rearrangement links TRBV19 to TRBJ1-1; maybe TRBD1 (5 bases). Germline values: CDR1 LNHDA, CDR2 SQIVND (reference sequence). The CDR3 has 14 residues. Trimming cost V 4 bases and J 6 bases, with 15 bases left between them. This CDR3 is CASSSGIGDPEAFF. Written as DNA, the CDR3 is TGTGCCAGTAGTAGCGGGATCGGGGACCCTGAAGCTTTCTTT. Drawing the rest from reference TRBV19 and TRBJ1-1, the complete variable domain is DGGITQSPKYLFRKEGQNVTLSCEQNLNHDAMYWYRQDPGQGLRLIYYSQIVNDFQKGDIAEGYSVSREKKESFPLTVTSAQKNPTAFYLCASSSGIGDPEAFFGQGTRLTVV.

CDR3 nucleotides: TGTGCCAGCAGTCGTCCGGCCATCTCAACTAATGAAAAACTGTTTTTT. The encoded protein is CASSRPAISTNEKLFF. V gene TRBV6-1 combines with J gene TRBJ1-4, with unresolved D. V lost 5 bases and J lost 0, with 13 bases in between. The CDR3 length is 16 residues. CDR1 MNHNS and CDR2 SASEGT come from the germline V gene.

V usage is TRBV4-1 and J usage is TRBJ1-5, with D unclear. The CDR3 is 16 residues long. Trimming left V 0 bases short and J 5 bases short, with 14 bases between. From germline, CDR1 is MGHRA and CDR2 YSYEKL. CDR3 DNA sequence: TGCGCCAGCAGCCAAGATTCTCCAGCGGTGGATCAGCCCCAGCATTTT. Encoded protein: CASSQDSPAVDQPQHF.

The chain has TRBV6-6 and TRBJ2-5, with TRBD2 as a possible D gene (6 bases). Germline V gene lookup returns CDR1 MNHNY and CDR2 SVGAGI (reference sequence). The CDR3 extends over 12 amino acids. V was clipped by 6 bases and J by 7 bases, with 12 bases between them. The CDR3 loop is CASRGGAGTQYF. The CDR3 DNA reads as TGTGCCAGCAGGGGCGGGGCCGGGACCCAGTACTTC.

The chain combines TRBV19 with TRBJ2-3, with D possibly matching TRBD2 (6 bases). V was pared by 2 bases and J by 4 bases, with 13 bases between. Germline V CDR1 and CDR2: LNHDA, SQIVND (reference sequence). The CDR3 runs 15 residues. This chain's CDR3 is CASSIRTGVADTQYF. In DNA, the CDR3 is TGTGCCAGTAGTATAAGGACGGGAGTGGCAGATACGCAGTATTTT.

This clonotype was recorded a few times. The rearrangement links TRBV7-2 to TRBJ1-1, with 7 bases lining up with TRBD1. The CDR3 totals 14 residues. Germline V gene lookup returns CDR1 SGHTA and CDR2 FQGNSA. After removal of 5 bases from V and 7 bases from J, the junction contained 10 bases not matched to a gene. The CDR3 reads CASSQRQGQGEAFF. For the CDR3, the DNA is TGTGCCAGCAGCCAAAGACAGGGTCAAGGTGAAGCTTTCTTT. Together with reference TRBV7-2 and TRBJ1-1, the CDR3 gives the full variable domain: GAGVSQSPSNKVTEKGKDVELRCDPISGHTALYWYRQSLGQGLEFLIYFQGNSAPDKSGLPSDRFSAERTGGSVSTLTIQRTQQEDSAVYLCASSQRQGQGEAFFGQGTRLTVV.

In its sample, this clonotype was seen a few times. V gene TRBV28 combines with J gene TRBJ2-7; TRBD2 matches at 7 bases. Germline trimming cut 2 bases from V and 11 bases from J; bases unmatched to any gene: 15. Germline V gene lookup returns CDR1 MDHEN and CDR2 SYDVKM. The CDR3 length is 15 residues. Here the CDR3 DNA reads TGTGCCAGCAGTTTAGGGGTGGGGGGGTTGAAAATGAAGTACTTC. This codes for CASSLGVGGLKMKYF.

The chain uses TRBV25-1 and TRBJ1-1; no firm D call. V was cut by 7 bases and J by 1 base, with 10 bases left in between. CDR3 length equals 13 residues. Looked up from germline, CDR1 is MGHDK and CDR2 is SYGVNS. As DNA, the CDR3 is TGTGCCAGCATCCAGGCAGGGAACACTGAAGCTTTCTTT. Its translation is CASIQAGNTEAFF.

This clonotype showed up many times. This sequence joins TRBV6-2 or TRBV6-3 and TRBJ2-1, with TRBD2 as a possible D gene (6 bases). V dropped 0 bases and J dropped 5 bases, with 14 bases sitting between them. The CDR3 contains 16 residues. Looked up from germline, CDR1 is MNHEY and CDR2 is SVGEGT. The CDR3 region has the DNA TGTGCCAGCAGTTACTCGGAGGGAGTGGGGCACAATGAGCAGTTCTTC. Translation: CASSYSEGVGHNEQFF.